The text below deals with one T cell receptor (beta chain). Antigen unknown. Patients scored at least 18 on the Hamilton Depression Scale with DSM-IV major depression. Approximately 30 ml of peripheral blood was collected per donor. From thawed PBMCs, CD4+ T cells were purified by negative selection. These data originate in a study of untreated major depressive disorder. Broader study findings: Generalizability is limited by the comparatively small study sample. Depressed patients' CD4+ T cells carried increased TRBV05-01 (Vbeta 5.1) usage versus control CD4+ T cells.

Germline V lookup: CDR1 SQVTM, CDR2 ANQGSEA. The CDR3 consists of 12 residues. Using immunoSEQ multiplex PCR, the repertoire was profiled, and TCRdb retains in-frame clones only, with some absent. Here the sample spans about 19,000 clones, around 90% being singletons. This receptor was obtained from a woman aged 40 to 55 with major depressive disorder. The chain has TRBV29-1 and TRBJ1-1, with D tentatively TRBD1 (5 bases). The sequencing sample was made of CD4+ T cells from PBMCs. This chain's CDR3 is CYAAGGNTEAFF. The DNA of the CDR3 is TGCTACGCCGCGGGGGGTAACACTGAAGCTTTCTTT.